These T cell receptor beta chains were read from a single sample in a study of cytomegalovirus exposure and HLA in healthy donors. Repertoires were generated with immunoSEQ multiplex PCR, while TCRdb's copy carries only in-frame clones and drops some. This sample yields around 180,000 clones, of which roughly 80% are seen a single time; about 2.4% belongs to the top ten. Input material: PBMCs. These receptor sequences come from a male donor in good health and CMV-seronegative. The CDR3 runs from the conserved cysteine through the conserved F or W. D genes are given only for firm matches. Rows may omit the clone size; those that give it use once, few, many or a size class.

D: NA; size: NA; V: TRBV19; J: TRBJ2-1; DNA: TGTGCCAGTAGTATCCTGGGGCTGCCCTCCTACAATGAGCAGTTCTTC; CDR3: CASSILGLPSYNEQFF
D: NA; size: NA; V: TRBV11-3; J: TRBJ1-6; DNA: TGTGCCAGCAGCCCGAGACGGGGGTTCTATAATTCACCCCTCCACTTT; CDR3: CASSPRRGFYNSPLHF
D: TRBD1; size: few; V: TRBV13; J: TRBJ2-4; DNA: TGTGCCAGCAGCTTAGGACAGGGGGCTCGAACCAAAAACATTCAGTACTTC; CDR3: CASSLGQGARTKNIQYF
D: NA; size: few; V: TRBV5-6; J: TRBJ2-7; DNA: TGTGCCAGCAGCTTTTCACAGGCCGACGAGCAGTACTTC; CDR3: CASSFSQADEQYF
D: NA; size: NA; V: TRBV19; J: TRBJ2-5; DNA: TGTGCCAGTAGTACGGCCCTTTTTTCGTCGAGGGAGACCCAGTACTTC; CDR3: CASSTALFSSRETQYF
D: NA; size: NA; V: TRBV7-9; J: TRBJ2-7; DNA: TGTGCCAGCAGCTTAAAGGGAGCCGACTCCTACGAGCAGTACTTC; CDR3: CASSLKGADSYEQYF
D: NA; size: NA; V: TRBV27; J: TRBJ2-1; DNA: TGTGCCACCAGCGAGGCAGGGCCCTACAATGAGCAGTTCTTC; CDR3: CATSEAGPYNEQFF
D: TRBD1; size: few; V: TRBV5-1; J: TRBJ1-1; DNA: TGCGCCAGCAGCCGGGACAGGGGGAACACTGAAGCTTTCTTT; CDR3: CASSRDRGNTEAFF
D: TRBD1; size: NA; V: TRBV5-5; J: TRBJ1-2; DNA: TGTGCCAGCAGCTATGACAGGGACGGCTACACCTTC; CDR3: CASSYDRDGYTF
D: NA; size: NA; V: TRBV4-1; J: TRBJ2-7; DNA: TGCGCCAGCAGCCAAGAAATGGCAGCGGCCTACGAGCAGTACTTC; CDR3: CASSQEMAAAYEQYF
D: NA; size: NA; V: TRBV10-1; J: TRBJ2-1; DNA: TGCGCCAGCAGTGAACAGGGATCCAGCCCTAAGAAATACAATGAGCAGTTCTTC; CDR3: CASSEQGSSPKKYNEQFF
D: NA; size: few; V: TRBV6-5; J: TRBJ2-7; DNA: TGTGCCAGCAGCCCGGCTGAGGGGAGGCACGAGCAGTACTTC; CDR3: CASSPAEGRHEQYF
D: TRBD1; size: NA; V: TRBV9; J: TRBJ2-3; DNA: TGTGCCAGCAGCGTAGGACAGGGACGGAGCACAGATACGCAGTATTTT; CDR3: CASSVGQGRSTDTQYF
D: TRBD2; size: NA; V: TRBV5-1; J: TRBJ2-1; DNA: TGCGCCAGCAGCACACAACTAGCGCCTAGCTCCTACAATGAGCAGTTCTTC; CDR3: CASSTQLAPSSYNEQFF